One sample yielded the 32 T cell receptor beta chains listed below, sequenced in a study of cytomegalovirus exposure and HLA in healthy donors. Primers: 60 Vbeta forward and 13 Jbeta reverse. Libraries were prepared by immunoSEQ multiplex PCR; TCRdb keeps only in-frame clonotypes and omits some of them. The sample contains 130,000 or so clones, around 80% of which appear only once. Sequencing used PBMCs. The origin of the receptors is a middle-aged woman in good health and CMV-seronegative.

In DNA, the CDR3 is TGTGCCAGCAGCTGGGGGACAGGGGCGGGCGAGCAGTACTTC. Protein product: CASSWGTGAGEQYF. The chain uses TRBV5-4 and TRBJ2-7; 10 nucleotides agree with TRBD1. The germline CDR1 and CDR2 sequences are SGHNT and YYREEE (reference sequence). V shed 3 bases and J 6 bases; nucleotides not matched to a gene: 6. The CDR3 has 14 amino acids.

The rearrangement uses TRBV4-2 and TRBJ2-6; D unclear. This CDR3 spans 15 amino acids. The germline V and J ends were trimmed by 4 bases and 2 bases, with 9 bases remaining between them. CDR1 is LGHNA and CDR2 is YNFKEQ in the germline V gene. This chain's CDR3 is CASSPQIPGANVLTF. As DNA, the CDR3 is TGTGCCAGCAGCCCGCAGATTCCTGGGGCCAACGTCCTGACTTTC.

The V call is TRBV19, the J call TRBJ2-2; 11 nucleotides agree with TRBD2. This CDR3 spans 17 amino acids. CDR1 LNHDA and CDR2 SQIVND come from the germline V gene (reference sequence). The trim removed 3 bases at V and 2 bases at J, leaving 5 bases unmatched. This chain's CDR3 is CASSISLAGGNTGELFF. CDR3 sequence (DNA): TGTGCCAGTAGTATTTCCCTAGCGGGAGGTAACACCGGGGAGCTGTTTTTT.

The chain uses TRBV19 and TRBJ2-7; TRBD1 aligns across 7 bases. CDR3 length: 14 amino acids. The germline V gene encodes CDR1 LNHDA and CDR2 SQIVND (reference sequence). V lost 4 bases, J lost 1 base, and 4 bases stayed unmatched. CDR3 nucleotide sequence: TGTGCCAGTAGTAGAAAACAGGGGTCCTACGAGCAGTACTTC. This translates into CASSRKQGSYEQYF. Full variable domain (outside the CDR3, taken from reference TRBV19 and TRBJ2-7): DGGITQSPKYLFRKEGQNVTLSCEQNLNHDAMYWYRQDPGQGLRLIYYSQIVNDFQKGDIAEGYSVSREKKESFPLTVTSAQKNPTAFYLCASSRKQGSYEQYFGPGTRLTVT.

The gene calls are TRBV5-6 and TRBJ2-1; 11 bases agree with TRBD2. V lost 4 bases, J lost 3 bases, and 6 bases stayed unmatched. The CDR3 has 16 residues. Per germline, CDR1 SGHDT and CDR2 YYEEEE. CDR3 residues: CASSQTGTSGYNEQFF. The CDR3 region has the DNA TGTGCCAGCAGCCAAACCGGGACTAGCGGCTACAATGAGCAGTTCTTC.

The chain recombines TRBV6-5 with TRBJ2-1; D may be TRBD1 (6 bases). CDR1 and CDR2 from the germline V gene are MNHEY and SVGAGI. The length of the CDR3 is 13 residues. V was pared by 4 bases and J by 7 bases, with 11 bases between. The CDR3 DNA follows: TGTGCCAGCAGTTGGGGGCTGCAGAATGAGCAGTTCTTC. As protein: CASSWGLQNEQFF.

The chain joins TRBV19 to TRBJ2-7; D is perhaps TRBD1 (6 bases). The length of the CDR3 is 14 residues. Germline V gene sequence: CDR1 LNHDA, CDR2 SQIVND (reference sequence). Trimming took off 6 bases at V and 0 bases at J, with 12 bases between the two ends. The CDR3 is CASSMTGSSYEQYF. The CDR3 region has the DNA TGTGCCAGTAGCATGACAGGCAGCTCCTACGAGCAGTACTTC.

The V and J genes are TRBV28 and TRBJ1-2; possibly TRBD1 for D (6 bases). The CDR3 is 18 residues long. Deletions cut 6 bases from V and 2 bases from J, with 25 bases between. Looked up from germline, CDR1 is MDHEN and CDR2 is SYDVKM. For the CDR3, the DNA is TGTGCCAGCAGACTTGTCCGTTCACAGGGAGTGACGAACTATGGCTACACCTTC. Amino acids: CASRLVRSQGVTNYGYTF.

Regarding this clone: The same CDR3 arises from other DNA sequences in this sample as well. The gene calls are TRBV9 and TRBJ2-1, with D possibly TRBD1 on 5 matching bases. The CDR3 has 15 amino acids. Trimming removed 0 bases from V and 2 bases from J, with 9 bases in between. Looked up from germline, CDR1 is SGDLS and CDR2 is YYNGEE. CDR3 region: CASSVGQGTYNEQFF. The CDR3, as DNA: TGTGCCAGCAGCGTAGGGCAGGGAACCTACAATGAGCAGTTCTTC.

Only one count was recorded for this clone. This chain uses TRBV4-3 with TRBJ1-2, with D uncertain. Germline lookup yields CDR1 LGHNA and CDR2 YSLEER. V gave up 0 bases and J gave up 7 bases, with 9 bases separating them. This CDR3 contains 13 residues. This CDR3 reads CASSQDYEGGYTF. The CDR3 DNA is TGCGCCAGCAGCCAAGATTATGAGGGTGGCTACACCTTC.

The rearrangement joins TRBV28 to TRBJ2-5, with D hard to call. CDR1 MDHEN and CDR2 SYDVKM come from the germline V gene. V lost 8 bases and J lost 5, with 6 bases in between. There are 10 residues in the CDR3. The CDR3 DNA is TGTGCCAGCGCACGGGAGACCCAGTACTTC. Translating it yields CASARETQYF.

V and J are TRBV7-9 and TRBJ1-4; unclear D gene. CDR1 and CDR2 (germline): SEHNR, FQNEAQ (reference sequence). The V and J ends lost 7 bases and 3 bases respectively, with 9 bases between them. The CDR3 has 13 residues. CDR3 in amino acids: CASMGFPNEKLFF. In nucleotides, the CDR3 is TGTGCCAGCATGGGCTTTCCTAATGAAAAACTGTTTTTT.

The chain carries TRBV7-6 and TRBJ2-3; D not resolved. Germline CDR1 SGHVS, CDR2 FNYEAQ. V was clipped by 5 bases and J by 2 bases, with 14 bases between them. The CDR3 has 15 amino acids. The CDR3 region is CASSLELAPTDTQYF. DNA of the CDR3: TGTGCCAGCAGCCTAGAATTGGCTCCCACAGATACGCAGTATTTT.

Here the CDR3 reads CASSEVRGSRYNEQFF. DNA for the CDR3: TGCGCCAGCAGTGAGGTACGCGGGAGTAGGTACAATGAGCAGTTCTTC. This chain uses TRBV10-1 with TRBJ2-1; TRBD2 matches at 7 bases. The CDR3 runs to 16 residues. Germline V gene lookup returns CDR1 WNHNN and CDR2 SYGVQD (reference sequence). Losses at the gene ends were 2 bases for V and 4 bases for J; bases not matched to a gene: 8.

The rearrangement joins TRBV4-2 to TRBJ2-1; D is possibly TRBD2 (6 bases). CDR1 and CDR2 (germline): LGHNA, YNFKEQ. Trimming stripped 1 base from V and 4 bases from J, with 14 bases between. There are 16 residues in the CDR3. This chain's CDR3 is CASSQVSSVVYNEQFF. The CDR3 coding sequence is TGTGCCAGCAGCCAAGTATCTAGCGTGGTGTACAATGAGCAGTTCTTC.

V is TRBV4-1 and J is TRBJ1-5; TRBD1 matches 7 bases. CDR3 length equals 17 residues. V gave up 0 bases and J gave up 6 bases; unmatched junction bases: 11. In germline, CDR1 is MGHRA, CDR2 YSYEKL. The DNA for the CDR3 is TGCGCCAGCAGCCAAGATCGGGGCCAGGGGGGTAGTCAGCCCCAGCATTTT. Encoded protein: CASSQDRGQGGSQPQHF.

CDR3 protein: CASSPTSGNNEQFF. CDR3 nucleotide sequence: TGTGCCAGCTCACCTACAAGCGGCAACAATGAGCAGTTCTTC. V usage is TRBV18 and J usage is TRBJ2-1; perhaps TRBD2 as D (5 bases). Trimming cost V 3 bases and J 5 bases, with 11 bases left between them. The germline gives CDR1 KGHSH, CDR2 LQKENI. The CDR3 extends over 14 amino acids.

This clone was seen a few times. This chain connects TRBV28 to TRBJ1-2, with TRBD1 as a possible D gene (6 bases). Germline assignment: CDR1 MDHEN and CDR2 SYDVKM. The CDR3 sequence is 14 residues long. V lost 2 bases to trimming and J lost 4 bases, with 11 bases between them. CDR3 region: CASSLGQQLYGYTF. As DNA, the CDR3 is TGTGCCAGCAGTTTAGGACAGCAACTCTATGGCTACACCTTC.

This sequence joins TRBV7-2 and TRBJ1-2, with a possible D match to TRBD1 (6 bases). V was shortened by 6 bases and J by 8 bases, with 10 bases between the two germline ends. The CDR3 spans 11 residues. The germline gives CDR1 SGHTA, CDR2 FQGNSA. The CDR3 loop reads CASSPGAGYTF. DNA for the CDR3: TGTGCCAGCAGTCCAGGGGCCGGCTACACCTTC. Together with reference TRBV7-2 and TRBJ1-2, the CDR3 gives the full variable domain: GAGVSQSPSNKVTEKGKDVELRCDPISGHTALYWYRQSLGQGLEFLIYFQGNSAPDKSGLPSDRFSAERTGGSVSTLTIQRTQQEDSAVYLCASSPGAGYTFGSGTRLTVV.

As DNA, the CDR3 is TGTGCCAGCAGTCCAGGGGGAAGCACTGAAGCTTTCTTT. Its protein product is CASSPGGSTEAFF. The chain is built from TRBV25-1 and TRBJ1-1; 7 bases map to TRBD1. Losses at the gene ends were 5 bases for V and 4 bases for J; bases not matched to a gene: 4. Germline CDR1 and CDR2: MGHDK and SYGVNS. This CDR3 comprises 13 residues.

Points on this clone: Germline is not matched at one junction end, which may reflect a read error. The chain joins TRBV7-2 to TRBJ2-5; 12 bases map to TRBD2. The CDR3 sequence is 15 residues long. Germline V gene lookup returns CDR1 SGHTA and CDR2 FQGNSA. CDR3 in DNA: TGTGCCAGCAGCCTAGCGGGAGGGCCGGTGGAGACCCAGTACTTC. It translates to CASSLAGGPVETQYF.

The chain has TRBV28 and TRBJ2-5; 8 positions match TRBD1. The J call may be mistaken, given a closer DNA end match to TRBJ2-7. CDR3 length equals 15 residues. In germline, CDR1 is MDHEN, CDR2 SYDVKM. Written as DNA, the CDR3 is TGTGCCAGCAGATCAGGGGGCCTACCCCCCTACGAGCAGTACTTC. This encodes CASRSGGLPPYEQYF.

The table lists this clone with a count of one. V and J are TRBV9 and TRBJ2-3; unclear D gene. CDR1 and CDR2 (germline): SGDLS, YYNGEE. The germline V and J ends were trimmed by 0 bases and 6 bases, with 8 bases remaining between them. The CDR3 runs to 13 residues. This CDR3 is CASSVDNSDTQYF. The CDR3 DNA follows: TGTGCCAGCAGCGTAGACAATTCCGATACGCAGTATTTT.

The chain joins TRBV2 to TRBJ1-2, with TRBD1 identical over 7 bases. Germline trimming cut 5 bases from V and 2 bases from J; bases unmatched to any gene: 2. CDR3 length: 13 amino acids. Germline-derived CDR1 and CDR2 are SNHLY and FYNNEI. The CDR3 loop reads CASSTDRNYGYTF. The DNA for the CDR3 is TGTGCCAGCAGTACGGACAGGAACTATGGCTACACCTTC.

V usage is TRBV19 and J usage is TRBJ2-3; TRBD2 matches 9 bases. Trimming at V came to 9 bases and at J to 0 bases, leaving 13 bases not matched to a gene. This CDR3 contains 17 residues. Germline loops: CDR1 LNHDA, CDR2 SQIVND (reference sequence). CDR3 region: CARPFVAGAPSTDTQYF. DNA for the CDR3: TGTGCCAGGCCCTTTGTAGCGGGAGCCCCTAGCACAGATACGCAGTATTTT.

The chain has TRBV28 and TRBJ1-1, with D possibly being TRBD1 (5 bases). The germline V and J ends were trimmed by 6 bases and 5 bases, with 16 bases remaining between them. The CDR3 runs 14 residues. Germline V gene sequence: CDR1 MDHEN, CDR2 SYDVKM. CDR3 protein: CASSIGGEWTEAFF. CDR3 coding DNA: TGTGCCAGCAGCATCGGAGGGGAGTGGACTGAAGCTTTCTTT.

This clone was recorded a few times. The rearrangement links TRBV10-3 to TRBJ2-3, with TRBD1 matching over 8 bases. The CDR3 covers 14 residues. V shed 7 bases, J shed 4 bases, and the junction held 7 bases outside the gene matches. CDR1 and CDR2 from the germline V gene are ENHRY and SYGVKD. The CDR3 sequence: CAIKRQGNADTQYF. CDR3 coding DNA: TGTGCCATCAAACGACAGGGGAACGCAGATACGCAGTATTTT.

The chain carries TRBV5-1 and TRBJ2-7; a weak D match, TRBD2 (6 bases). Germline assignment: CDR1 SGHRS and CDR2 YFSETQ. Trimming stripped 0 bases from V and 2 bases from J, with 9 bases between. The CDR3 is made up of 14 amino acids. DNA for the CDR3: TGCGCCAGCAGCTTGGTCCTAGCGACCTACGAGCAGTACTTC. Amino acids: CASSLVLATYEQYF.

The CDR3 spells CASSSGGQGSNQPQHF. CDR3 coding DNA: TGTGCCAGCAGTTCCGGGGGGCAGGGGAGCAATCAGCCCCAGCATTTT. V gene TRBV28 combines with J gene TRBJ1-5; possible D gene TRBD1, 6 bases. Trimming left V 4 bases short and J 1 base short, with 14 bases between. Germline-derived CDR1 and CDR2 are MDHEN and SYDVKM. The CDR3 sequence is 16 residues long.

Here the CDR3 DNA reads TGTGCCACCAGCCAAGAAGACAGACTTAATGAGCAGTTCTTC. It yields the protein CATSQEDRLNEQFF. The chain links TRBV15 to TRBJ2-1; TRBD1 might be the D (5 bases). CDR3 length equals 14 residues. Germline V gene sequence: CDR1 LNHNV, CDR2 YYDKDF (reference sequence). Trimming took 5 bases from V and 7 from J, leaving 15 bases between them.

This clone was picked up one time. The chain combines TRBV7-9 with TRBJ2-7; TRBD1 is a possible D gene (5 bases). Trimming stripped 1 base from V and 12 bases from J, with 13 bases between. Per the germline V gene, CDR1 is SEHNR and CDR2 is FQNEAQ (reference sequence). The CDR3 has 12 amino acids. In DNA, the CDR3 is TGTGCCAGCAGCTTAGGGACAAACTCAGCGTACTTC. Its protein is CASSLGTNSAYF.

This chain joins TRBV29-1 and TRBJ1-4; D is unclear. This CDR3 has 12 residues. Germline values: CDR1 SQVTM, CDR2 ANQGSEA. V was cut by 4 bases and J by 3 bases, with 6 bases left in between. CDR3 DNA: TGCAGCGTTGGAGGGCCTAATGAAAAACTGTTTTTT. Residues: CSVGGPNEKLFF.